Sequencing of this T cell receptor (beta chain) was carried out in a study of blood T cell repertoires in COVID-19. Across the whole study: Samples representing acute and convalescent COVID-19 were sourced from the United States, Italy and Spain. In each case, the material was cDNA or gDNA derived from T cells, B-cell-depleted T cells, or PBMCs.

Germline V gives CDR1 LGHDT, CDR2 YNNKEL (reference sequence). V lost 4 bases, J lost 3 bases, and 6 bases stayed unmatched. The CDR3 loop spans 15 amino acids. In the authors' workflow: Amplification of reference gene primers was used by the study to estimate nucleated cell counts. Using immunoSEQ multiplex PCR, the repertoire was profiled, and TCRdb retains in-frame clones only, with some absent. V, J and clone size reflect that table, while D and trimming were determined from the DNA. The table lists approximately 200,000 clones, about 90% of them singletons. The chain employs TRBV3-1 (or the pseudogene TRBV3-2) and TRBJ1-3, with 7 bases lining up with TRBD1. This clonotype was obtained from a man between 40 and 49 years old with active or convalescent COVID-19. The material sequenced was peripheral blood. CDR3 nucleotide sequence: TGTGCCAGCAGCCGAGGCCCAGGGGGTGGAAACACCATATATTTT. This codes for CASSRGPGGGNTIYF.